Presented here are 2 T cell receptor beta chains from one specimen sequenced in a study of OX40 agonist ivuxolimab in advanced cancers. TCRdb's table, derived via immunoSEQ multiplex PCR, lists solely in-frame clones and lacks some. The data hold 100,000 to 150,000 clones, with 85% to 95% observed a single time. This specimen was CD4+ or CD8+ T cells sorted from blood, taken in a trial of the OX40 agonist ivuxolimab. The receptors here all came from an adult with an advanced solid tumor such as melanoma, head and neck, liver or kidney cancer.

The chain employs TRBV6-6 and TRBJ1-2, with D perhaps TRBD1 (5 bases). V lost 10 bases to trimming and J lost 0 bases, with 18 bases between them. Germline V gene data show CDR1 as MNHNY and CDR2 as SVGAGI (reference sequence). The CDR3 is made up of 15 amino acids. The CDR3 protein is CATKKAGTANYGYTF. CDR3 coding DNA: TGTGCCACCAAGAAAGCCGGGACGGCTAACTATGGCTACACCTTC.

This chain uses TRBV2 with TRBJ2-3; TRBD2 matches 10 bases. Germline lookup yields CDR1 SNHLY and CDR2 FYNNEI. With 3 bases clipped from V and 3 bases from J, the junction kept 6 bases outside the gene matches. This CDR3 is built from 16 residues. The DNA for the CDR3 is TGTGCCAGCAGTGAGAGAGCGGGGGGGCGGACAGATACGCAGTATTTT. Its translation: CASSERAGGRTDTQYF. Full variable domain (rest looked up from reference TRBV2 and TRBJ2-3): EPEVTQTPSHQVTQMGQEVILRCVPISNHLYFYWYRQILGQKVEFLVSFYNNEISEKSEIFDDQFSVERPDGSNFTLKIRSTKLEDSAMYFCASSERAGGRTDTQYFGPGTRLTVL.